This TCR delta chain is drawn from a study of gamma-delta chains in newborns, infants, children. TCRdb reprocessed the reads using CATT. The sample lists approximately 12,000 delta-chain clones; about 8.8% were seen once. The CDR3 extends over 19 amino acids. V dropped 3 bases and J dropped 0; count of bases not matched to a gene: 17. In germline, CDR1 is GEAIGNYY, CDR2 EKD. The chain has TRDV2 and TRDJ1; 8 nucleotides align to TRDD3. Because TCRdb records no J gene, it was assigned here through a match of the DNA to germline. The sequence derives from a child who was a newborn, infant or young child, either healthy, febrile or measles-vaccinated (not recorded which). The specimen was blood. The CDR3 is CACDHLNRGRDTNTDKLIF. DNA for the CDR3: TGTGCCTGTGACCACCTGAATCGAGGCCGGGATACGAACACCGATAAACTCATCTTT.